This paragraph covers one TCR beta chain sequence. What it binds is not known. This CDR3 is also generated by other DNA sequences in the sample. This entry is derived from a study of cytomegalovirus exposure and HLA in healthy donors. Sequencing used immunoSEQ multiplex PCR; TCRdb keeps in-frame clones, though not all of them. Of about 110,000 clones listed, over 75% are singletons. Findings and limits, study-wide: Overall, about 160 TCR beta chains were annotated as cytomegalovirus-associated. Most TCR sequences showed up rarely, but some public TCRs showed up in many donors. It was reported that the classifier diagnosed cytomegalovirus status with high specificity and sensitivity in both the original and validation cohorts. Researchers reported that a few CMV-associated chains were confirmed in vitro as CMV antigen-specific.

Germline CDR1 and CDR2: LGHNA and YNFKEQ. The CDR3 is 13 residues long. V gave up 1 base and J gave up 0 bases, with 4 bases separating them. This TCR was sampled from a woman under 30 in good health and CMV-seronegative. Sequencing input: PBMCs. The J gene is TRBJ2-7, the V gene TRBV4-2; no firm D call. This chain's CDR3 is CASSQVLSYEQYF. As DNA, the CDR3 is TGTGCCAGCAGCCAAGTCCTCTCCTACGAGCAGTACTTC.